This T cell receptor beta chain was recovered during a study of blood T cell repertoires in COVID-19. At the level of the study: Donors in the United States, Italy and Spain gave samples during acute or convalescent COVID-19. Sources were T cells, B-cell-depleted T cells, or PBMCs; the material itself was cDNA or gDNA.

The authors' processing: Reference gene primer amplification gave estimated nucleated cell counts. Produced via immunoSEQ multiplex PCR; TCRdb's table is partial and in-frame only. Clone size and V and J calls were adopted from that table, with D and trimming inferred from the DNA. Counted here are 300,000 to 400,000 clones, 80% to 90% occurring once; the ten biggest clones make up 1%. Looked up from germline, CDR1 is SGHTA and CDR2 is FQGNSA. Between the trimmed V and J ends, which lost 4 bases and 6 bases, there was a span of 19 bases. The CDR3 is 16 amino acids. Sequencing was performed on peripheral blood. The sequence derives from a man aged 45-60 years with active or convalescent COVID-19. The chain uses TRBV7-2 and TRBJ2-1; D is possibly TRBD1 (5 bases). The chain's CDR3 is CASSSSRGLGSNEQFF. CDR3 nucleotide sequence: TGTGCCAGCAGCTCTTCTAGGGGCCTCGGGTCCAATGAGCAGTTCTTC.